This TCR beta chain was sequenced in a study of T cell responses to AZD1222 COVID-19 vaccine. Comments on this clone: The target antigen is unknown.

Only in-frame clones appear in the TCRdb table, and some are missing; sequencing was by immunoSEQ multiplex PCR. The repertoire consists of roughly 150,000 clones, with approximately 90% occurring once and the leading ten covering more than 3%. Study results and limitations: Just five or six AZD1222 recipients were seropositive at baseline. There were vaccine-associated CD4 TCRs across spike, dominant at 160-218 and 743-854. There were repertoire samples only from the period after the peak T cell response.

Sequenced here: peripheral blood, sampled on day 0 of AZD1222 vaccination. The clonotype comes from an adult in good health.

Written as DNA, the CDR3 is TGTGCCAGTAGTAAAAGTCAGCCTCCTAACTATGGCTACACCTTC. Its protein product is CASSKSQPPNYGYTF. This chain links TRBV19 with TRBJ1-2; no clear D gene. The CDR3 is 15 residues long. Germline CDR1 and CDR2: LNHDA and SQIVND (reference sequence). The V and J ends lost 4 bases and 0 bases respectively, with 12 bases between them.